These T cell receptor beta chains were read from a single sample in a study of human T cells and chemical hapten exposure. TCRdb processed the RACE reads anew with MiXCR; each CDR3 protein has one entry. The data show 100,000 to 120,000 distinct CDR3 sequences, 30% to 35% seen once. The sample was whole blood, taken in connection with sensitization to the hapten diphenylcyclopropenone (DPC). These receptors were collected from a middle-aged man with alopecia areata. Some clones in this sample may be carry-over from other donors' samples. Both conserved end residues are part of each CDR3. A D gene is named only where the DNA matches it firmly. Some rows mark clone size as missing; the rest say once, few, many or name a class of expanded clone.

13 | TRBD2 | few | TRBJ2-1 | TRBV29-1 | CSAGTSGYNEQFF | TGCAGCGCCGGGACTAGCGGATACAATGAGCAGTTCTTC
15 | TRBD1 | . | TRBJ2-7 | TRBV28 | CASSPTGGYTYEQYF | TGTGCCAGCAGTCCAACAGGGGGCTATACCTACGAGCAGTACTTC
16 | . | . | TRBJ2-2 | TRBV7-9 | CASSLTSAGFGGELFF | TGTGCCAGCAGCTTAACTTCAGCAGGGTTCGGCGGGGAGCTGTTTTTT
14 | . | . | TRBJ1-2 | TRBV4-1 | CASSFDTTNYGYTF | TGCGCCAGCAGCTTCGACACTACTAACTATGGCTACACCTTC
16 | . | few | TRBJ2-3 | TRBV10-3 | CAISEPKDRREDTQYF | TGTGCCATCAGTGAGCCTAAGGACAGGAGGGAAGATACGCAGTATTTT
13 | . | . | TRBJ1-5 | TRBV18 | CASSPPGNQPQHF | TGTGCCAGCTCACCACCAGGCAATCAGCCCCAGCATTTT
14 | TRBD2 | . | TRBJ2-5 | TRBV29-1 | CSVALAGVRETQYF | TGCAGCGTCGCACTAGCGGGAGTTAGAGAGACCCAGTACTTC
16 | TRBD2 | few | TRBJ2-3 | TRBV6-4 | CASRRKREGRTDTQYF | TGTGCCAGCAGAAGAAAGCGGGAGGGCCGGACAGATACGCAGTATTTT
13 | . | . | TRBJ2-7 | TRBV9 | CASSVGTNYEQYF | TGTGCCAGCAGCGTAGGGACTAACTACGAGCAGTACTTC
13 | . | . | TRBJ1-1 | TRBV7-9 | CASSYYRNTEAFF | TGTGCCAGCAGTTACTATCGTAACACTGAAGCTTTCTTT
16 | TRBD2 | few | TRBJ2-1 | TRBV5-1 | CASSLGASGLSDEQFF | TGCGCCAGCAGCTTGGGGGCTAGCGGGCTCAGCGATGAGCAGTTCTTC
15 | TRBD2 | few | TRBJ2-1 | TRBV12-3/TRBV12-4 | CASSLLAGGLDEQFF | TGTGCCAGCAGTTTACTCGCGGGAGGTCTAGATGAGCAGTTCTTC
13 | . | . | TRBJ2-4 | TRBV28 | CASSSLAKNIQYF | TGTGCCAGCAGTTCCCTAGCCAAAAACATTCAGTACTTC
14 | . | . | TRBJ1-5 | TRBV2 | CASRRDISNQPQHF | TGTGCCAGCAGGAGGGACATTAGCAATCAGCCCCAGCATTTT
15 | . | few | TRBJ2-2 | TRBV12-3/TRBV12-4 | CASSLAGGNTGELFF | TGTGCCAGCAGTTTAGCAGGGGGAAACACCGGGGAGCTGTTTTTT
15 | TRBD1 | few | TRBJ1-5 | TRBV6-2/TRBV6-3 | CASSLRQGGNQPQHF | TGTGCCAGCAGTTTGCGACAGGGAGGCAATCAGCCCCAGCATTTT
14 | . | few | TRBJ2-3 | TRBV9 | CASSVRVTADTQYF | TGTGCCAGCAGCGTGAGAGTCACGGCAGATACGCAGTATTTT
16 | TRBD2 | . | TRBJ2-1 | TRBV6-2/TRBV6-3 | CASSKPSSGTYNEQFF | TGTGCCAGCAGTAAGCCCAGTAGCGGGACGTACAATGAGCAGTTCTTC
13 | . | few | TRBJ2-2 | TRBV5-1 | CASSRQDTGELFF | TGCGCCAGCAGTCGACAGGACACCGGGGAGCTGTTTTTT
14 | . | . | TRBJ2-5 | TRBV6-2/TRBV6-3 | CASSYSGSGETQYF | TGTGCCAGCAGTTACTCGGGGAGCGGTGAGACCCAGTACTTC
14 | TRBD1 | few | TRBJ2-7 | TRBV12-3/TRBV12-4 | CASSSSGQGAKQYF | TGTGCCAGCAGTTCCTCCGGACAGGGGGCAAAGCAGTACTTC
11 | . | . | TRBJ2-3 | TRBV29-1 | CSVRRTDTQYF | TGCAGCGTTCGCCGCACAGATACGCAGTATTTT
16 | TRBD2 | . | TRBJ2-1 | TRBV27 | CASSLEGTSGYNEQFF | TGTGCCAGCAGTTTAGAAGGGACTAGCGGTTACAATGAGCAGTTCTTC
16 | . | few | TRBJ2-1 | TRBV6-1 | CASSETGRLGSNEQFF | TGTGCCAGCAGTGAAACGGGCAGACTGGGAAGCAATGAGCAGTTCTTC
13 | . | . | TRBJ1-5 | TRBV6-1 | CASRPGGNQPQHF | TGTGCCAGCAGGCCGGGGGGAAATCAGCCCCAGCATTTT
13 | . | . | TRBJ1-4 | TRBV20-1 | CSAIKSVNEKLFF | TGCAGTGCCATTAAATCCGTTAATGAAAAACTGTTTTTT
16 | TRBD1 | . | TRBJ1-2 | TRBV6-6 | CASSAQLARDRDGYTF | TGTGCCAGCAGTGCTCAGTTAGCGCGGGACAGGGATGGCTACACCTTC
16 | TRBD2 | few | TRBJ2-2 | TRBV7-9 | CASTRRAGVVTGELFF | TGTGCCAGCACCCGGCGAGCGGGAGTGGTCACCGGGGAGCTGTTTTTT
14 | . | . | TRBJ1-1 | TRBV10-3 | CAISEGLRYTEAFF | TGTGCCATCAGTGAGGGATTAAGGTACACTGAAGCTTTCTTT